Presented here are 27 T cell receptor beta chains from one specimen sequenced in a study of metastatic and nonmetastatic thyroid tumors (dated by TCRdb to the early 2020s). The library relied on PCR. The listed sequencing device is Illumina HiSeq 4000. The public reads were reanalyzed by TCRdb: fastp trimming at Q25, MiXCR alignment, in-frame beta chains only. For this sample there are under 30,000 clones; 20% to 25% appear just once. Of the sample, around two fifths falls within the top ten clones. No patient had received any treatment before thyroid surgery. Sequencing was done on a sample of blood. The receptors come from a female donor with papillary thyroid cancer or a benign thyroid nodule (not recorded which). Some clones in this sample may be carry-over from other donors' samples.

Only a few counts were recorded for this clone. One junction end does not reproduce the germline sequence, and a read error may be involved. V gene TRBV6-1 combines with J gene TRBJ2-2; weak D call: TRBD2 (5 bases). Germline V gene sequence: CDR1 MNHNS, CDR2 SASEGT. The CDR3 length is 14 residues. The CDR3 loop reads CASSEVVNTGELFF. In DNA form, the CDR3 reads TGTGCCAGCAGTGAGGTAGTTAACACCGGGGAGCTATTTTTT.

This chain links TRBV12-3 or TRBV12-4 with TRBJ1-6; 9 nucleotides agree with TRBD1. The CDR3 extends over 15 amino acids. Trimming took 5 bases from V and 8 from J; bases not matched to a gene: 7. The DNA of the CDR3 is TGTGCCAGCAGTCCCGGGACAGGGCGATATTCACCCCTCCACTTT. Protein sequence: CASSPGTGRYSPLHF.

The rearrangement uses TRBV20-1 and TRBJ1-5; 8 nucleotides align to TRBD1. The length of the CDR3 is 14 residues. Germline V gene sequence: CDR1 DFQATT, CDR2 SNEGSKA (reference sequence). With 2 bases clipped from V and 8 bases from J, the junction kept 8 bases outside the gene matches. The CDR3 reads CSARQGAEVEPQHF. The CDR3 DNA sequence: TGCAGTGCTAGACAGGGGGCTGAAGTAGAGCCCCAGCATTTT.

This clone occurred many times. Here the CDR3 DNA reads TGTGCCAGCTCACCCCGGACTGCCTACGAGCAGTACTTC. It encodes CASSPRTAYEQYF. The V call is TRBV18, the J call TRBJ2-7; the D gene is possibly TRBD2 (5 bases). Trimming cost V 3 bases and J 2 bases, with 8 bases left between them. This CDR3 has 13 residues. Germline CDR1 reads KGHSH; CDR2 reads LQKENI. Using reference TRBV18 and TRBJ2-7 for the parts outside the CDR3, the full variable domain is NAGVMQNPRHLVRRRGQEARLRCSPMKGHSHVYWYRQLPEEGLKFMVYLQKENIIDESGMPKERFSAEFPKEGPSILRIQQVVRGDSAAYFCASSPRTAYEQYFGPGTRLTVT.

The chain couples TRBV11-2 to TRBJ2-1; D is uncertain. This CDR3 region has 15 residues. Germline loops: CDR1 SGHAT, CDR2 FQNNGV. V was shortened by 6 bases and J by 0 bases, with 12 bases between the two germline ends. The CDR3 nucleotides are TGTGCCAGCAGACCCTACTCCAGCTCCTACAATGAGCAGTTCTTC. Translated, it gives CASRPYSSSYNEQFF.

The V call is TRBV27, the J call TRBJ2-5; TRBD2 might be the D (5 bases). V was shortened by 9 bases and J by 1 base, with 12 bases between the two germline ends. Germline V gives CDR1 MNHEY, CDR2 SMNVEV (reference sequence). The CDR3 has 13 amino acids. The CDR3 protein is CASRHGVQETQYF. In nucleotides, the CDR3 is TGTGCCAGTAGACACGGGGTCCAAGAGACCCAGTACTTC.

This clone was counted a few times. The chain couples TRBV6-1 to TRBJ1-1, with D uncertain. This CDR3 is built from 14 residues. Looked up from germline, CDR1 is MNHNS and CDR2 is SASEGT. V was pared by 4 bases and J by 1 base, with 10 bases between. The CDR3: CASSAAVANTEAFF. CDR3 DNA: TGTGCCAGCAGTGCTGCGGTAGCGAACACTGAAGCTTTCTTT.

This clone was detected ten times or more. This chain joins TRBV30 and TRBJ1-3, with D possibly TRBD1 on 5 matching bases. V was pared by 0 bases and J by 7 bases, with 13 bases between. This CDR3 has 14 amino acids. Germline lookup yields CDR1 GTSNPN and CDR2 SVGIG (reference sequence). The CDR3 here is CAWSVAWGSNTIYF. CDR3 coding DNA: TGTGCCTGGAGTGTAGCTTGGGGGTCCAACACCATATATTTT. The full variable domain, with the rest looked up from reference TRBV30 and TRBJ1-3, is SQTIHQWPATLVQPVGSPLSLECTVEGTSNPNLYWYRQAAGRGLQLLFYSVGIGQISSEVPQNLSASRPQDRQFILSSKKLLLSDSGFYLCAWSVAWGSNTIYFGEGSWLTVV.

Relative to its sample, this clone is medium-sized (0.01 to 0.1%). J is TRBJ2-1 and V is TRBV10-1; the match to TRBD2 covers 9 bases. The ends lost 5 bases at V and 3 bases at J; junction bases unmatched: 5. Germline assignment: CDR1 WNHNN and CDR2 SYGVQD (reference sequence). The length of the CDR3 is 15 residues. The CDR3 nucleotides are TGCGCCAGCAGTAGCGGGAGGTCGGACTACAATGAGCAGTTCTTC. It encodes CASSSGRSDYNEQFF.

The rearrangement uses TRBV6-5 and TRBJ2-7; D gene unclear. V was cut by 4 bases and J by 6 bases, with 10 bases left in between. The CDR3 extends over 12 amino acids. Germline lookup yields CDR1 MNHEY and CDR2 SVGAGI. In DNA form, the CDR3 reads TGTGCCAGCAGTTCGCCCCTCCTCGAGCAGTACTTC. It codes for CASSSPLLEQYF.

The chain links TRBV24-1 to TRBJ2-1, with a weak D call TRBD2 (5 bases). The CDR3 totals 16 residues. Trimming left V 0 bases short and J 0 bases short, with 8 bases between. The germline V gene has CDR1 KGHDR and CDR2 SFDVKD. For the CDR3, the DNA is TGTGCCACCAGTGATTTGGGACTCAGCTCCTACAATGAGCAGTTCTTC. This codes for CATSDLGLSSYNEQFF.

The rearrangement joins TRBV3-1 to TRBJ2-7; D is undetermined. The V end was cut by 5 bases, the J end by 3 bases, with 17 bases between. CDR3 length equals 15 residues. Germline CDR1 LGHDT, CDR2 YNNKEL (reference sequence). CDR3 DNA: TGTGCCAGCAGCTACCAAGGGCGGAATGACTACGAGCAGTACTTC. Translation: CASSYQGRNDYEQYF.

This clone was seen ten or more times. This chain connects TRBV19 to TRBJ1-5, with D unclear. From germline, CDR1 is LNHDA and CDR2 SQIVND (reference sequence). V dropped 3 bases and J dropped 0 bases, with 15 bases sitting between them. The CDR3 runs 17 residues. The CDR3 protein is CASSIGEQSYSNQPQHF. The CDR3 bases are TGTGCCAGTAGTATCGGGGAGCAGTCTTATAGCAATCAGCCCCAGCATTTT.

The CDR3 DNA is TGTGCCATCAGCTCTGGACTAGCGGGAGGTAGCGAGCAGTACTTC. Its protein product is CAISSGLAGGSEQYF. V and J are TRBV10-3 and TRBJ2-7; 14 bases are a match to TRBD2. The CDR3 runs to 15 residues. J was trimmed by 6 bases and V by 6 bases; bases with no gene match: 7. Germline CDR1 and CDR2: ENHRY and SYGVKD.

The table lists this clone with many counts. In DNA form, the CDR3 reads TGTGCCAGCAGCTCAGGACGGACTGAGAGGACCCAGTACTTC. Encoded protein: CASSSGRTERTQYF. The gene calls are TRBV7-9 and TRBJ2-5, with D perhaps TRBD2 (5 bases). Germline V gene data show CDR1 as SEHNR and CDR2 as FQNEAQ (reference sequence). V was pared by 4 bases and J by 7 bases, with 16 bases between. CDR3 size: 14 residues.

This clone appeared a single time. The genes are TRBV5-1 and TRBJ2-1; D perhaps matches TRBD1 (6 bases). The germline gives CDR1 SGHRS, CDR2 YFSETQ. The V gene lost 6 bases and the J gene lost 0 bases, with 13 bases spanning the gap. The CDR3 length is 15 residues. CDR3 DNA: TGCGCCAGCAACTCAGGGGTCAACTCCTACAATGAGCAGTTCTTC. Translated, it gives CASNSGVNSYNEQFF.

V is TRBV5-6 and J is TRBJ2-3; D possibly matches TRBD1 or TRBD2 (5 bases each). Trimming took 4 bases from V and 3 from J, leaving 12 bases between them. The CDR3 sequence is 14 residues long. The germline V gene encodes CDR1 SGHDT and CDR2 YYEEEE. This CDR3 reads CASSRRGVTDTQYF. The CDR3 bases are TGTGCCAGCAGCCGCCGGGGCGTTACAGATACGCAGTATTTT.

This clone was observed at least ten times. The rearrangement uses TRBV11-2 and TRBJ1-2, with 8 bases aligning to TRBD1. V trimming: 5 bases; J trimming: 1 base; junction bases outside the gene matches: 6. The CDR3 length is 15 residues. The germline V gene encodes CDR1 SGHAT and CDR2 FQNNGV. The CDR3 here is CASSPRTGINYGYTF. The CDR3 coding sequence is TGTGCCAGCAGCCCTCGGACAGGGATTAACTATGGCTACACCTTC. Filled out from reference TRBV11-2 and TRBJ1-2, the complete variable domain reads EAGVAQSPRYKIIEKRQSVAFWCNPISGHATLYWYQQILGQGPKLLIQFQNNGVVDDSQLPKDRFSAERLKGVDSTLKIQPAKLEDSAVYLCASSPRTGINYGYTFGSGTRLTVV.

At least ten counts were recorded for this clone. This may stem from a read error, because a much larger clone lies one nucleotide away. The chain combines TRBV6-6 with TRBJ2-5, with D tentatively TRBD1 or TRBD2 (7 bases each). There are 15 residues in the CDR3. Germline V gene lookup returns CDR1 MNHNY and CDR2 SVGAGI (reference sequence). The CDR3 region has the DNA TGTGCCAGCAGTTACGGGGGAGGGGGCCAAGGGACCCAGTACTTC. It is translated as CASSYGGGGQGTQYF.

This clone has just a few counts. A read error may produce the germline difference seen at one junction end. The genes are TRBV6-2 or TRBV6-3 and TRBJ2-3; a possible D gene is TRBD1 (5 bases). The CDR3 runs to 13 residues. The germline V gene has CDR1 MNHEY and CDR2 SVGEGT. The CDR3 DNA follows: TGTGCCAGTATGGACCAAGTGACAGATACTCAGTATTTT. Protein: CASMDQVTDTQYF.

This clone came up a few times. Being one base from a much bigger clone, this may be a read error. The chain links TRBV2 to TRBJ2-5, with 10 bases fitting TRBD2. Per germline, CDR1 SNHLY and CDR2 FYNNEI. This CDR3 is built from 15 residues. This chain's CDR3 is CVSREGTSALHPQYF. CDR3 DNA: TGTGTCAGCAGAGAGGGGACTAGCGCACTACATCCCCAGTACTTC.

This clone was detected a few times. The gene calls are TRBV6-1 and TRBJ2-1; D possibly corresponds to TRBD1 (5 bases). V lost 2 bases and J lost 8, with 7 bases in between. Germline V gives CDR1 MNHNS, CDR2 SASEGT. The CDR3 is 12 residues long. CDR3 loop: CASSERGDEQFF. CDR3 nucleotide sequence: TGTGCCAGCAGTGAAAGGGGCGATGAGCAGTTCTTC.

This clone was detected a few times. The chain employs TRBV5-1 and TRBJ2-7; 7 bases map to TRBD2. Germline values: CDR1 SGHRS, CDR2 YFSETQ. The CDR3 is made up of 15 amino acids. The V gene end was trimmed by 0 bases and the J gene end by 6 bases; junction bases not matched to a gene: 9. This CDR3 reads CASSLEVGRSGEQYF. The CDR3 nucleotides read TGCGCCAGCAGCTTGGAGGTCGGGAGGTCGGGCGAGCAGTACTTC.

The rearrangement uses TRBV19 and TRBJ1-5; D gene uncertain. This CDR3 comprises 12 residues. Trimming cost V 6 bases and J 11 bases, with 14 bases left between them. Per germline, CDR1 LNHDA and CDR2 SQIVND (reference sequence). The DNA for the CDR3 is TGTGCCAGTAGCGGAGGTATAGGGTCCCAGCATTTT. Translating it yields CASSGGIGSQHF.

On this clone itself: As the CDR3 is not closed by the conserved phenylalanine or tryptophan, this likely results from a read error. The V and J genes are TRBV6-2 or TRBV6-3 and TRBJ2-7; D gene uncertain. This CDR3 spans 14 amino acids. Germline CDR1 is MNHEY and CDR2 is SVGEGT. CDR3 coding DNA: TGTGCGAGCAGTTACTCGTCAGAAACCTACGAGCAGTACTGC. Translating it yields CASSYSSETYEQYC.

This clone was found many times. The rearrangement uses TRBV20-1 and TRBJ1-6, with 7 positions matching TRBD1. CDR1 is DFQATT and CDR2 is SNEGSKA in the germline V gene (reference sequence). J gave up 7 bases and V 6 bases, and 6 bases lay outside the gene matches. The CDR3 totals 13 residues. This CDR3 is CSAYRDRNSPLHF. CDR3 DNA: TGCAGTGCCTACCGGGACAGAAATTCACCCCTCCACTTT.

This clone showed up many times. Other DNA variants within this sample encode the same CDR3. The CDR3 nucleotides read TGTGCCAGTAGTAACTGGACAGGGCGAGAGACCCAGTACTTC. Translated: CASSNWTGRETQYF. The J gene is TRBJ2-5, the V gene TRBV19; 8 nucleotides line up with TRBD1. This CDR3 comprises 14 residues. J lost 4 bases, V lost 4 bases, and 5 bases had no gene match. CDR1 and CDR2 from the germline V gene are LNHDA and SQIVND (reference sequence).